These T cell receptor beta chains were read from a single sample in a study of STAT5B mutations in CD4+ large granular lymphocyte leukemia. Sequenced by immunoSEQ multiplex PCR; TCRdb stores in-frame clones only, minus some. The sample contains 20,000 to 30,000 clones, roughly 79% of which appear only once. Material for sequencing was CD4+ T cells from blood buffy coats. These receptors were collected from a human donor in good health. Both conserved end residues are part of each CDR3. Each record gives: J gene, V gene, clone size, D gene, CDR3 length, CDR3 DNA, CDR3 protein. D genes are given only for firm matches. Size values are once, few and many counts, or a class for expanded clones, and some rows have none.

TRBJ1-2,TRBV10-1,.,.,12,TGCGCCACCCAGGACACGAACTATGGCTACACCTTC,CATQDTNYGYTF
TRBJ2-2,TRBV5-1,.,TRBD1,14,TGCGCCAGCAGCTGGGACAGGGGCGAGCGGGAGCTGTTTTTT,CASSWDRGERELFF
TRBJ1-5,TRBV4-1,.,TRBD1,17,TGCGCCAGCAGCCAAGCCGGGACAGGGGATAGCAATCAGCCCCAGCATTTT,CASSQAGTGDSNQPQHF
TRBJ2-7,TRBV7-2,once,.,14,TGTGCCAGCAGCTTAAGGCGGAGCTCCTACGAGCAGTACTTC,CASSLRRSSYEQYF
TRBJ2-2,TRBV2,.,.,14,TGTGCCAGCAAAGGGACTCTAAACACCGGGGAGCTGTTTTTT,CASKGTLNTGELFF
TRBJ1-3,TRBV18,.,.,18,TGTGCCAGCTCACCCTCCATGGACAGTATGGGCTCTGGAAACACCATATATTTT,CASSPSMDSMGSGNTIYF
TRBJ1-3,TRBV5-4,.,TRBD1,13,TGTGCCAGCAGCAGCCGGGGGACAGAGACCATATATTTT,CASSSRGTETIYF
TRBJ2-5,TRBV27,.,.,13,TGTGCCAGCAGTTTCTTGTCGGGGGAGACCCAGTACTTC,CASSFLSGETQYF
TRBJ2-1,TRBV6-5,once,.,14,TGTGCCAGCAGCCAGCGTACCTCCTACAATGAGCAGTTCTTC,CASSQRTSYNEQFF
TRBJ2-5,TRBV28,.,TRBD1,16,TGTGCCAGCAGGGGGTCCCCAGGGGGTTGGGGAGAGACCCAGTACTTC,CASRGSPGGWGETQYF
TRBJ1-2,TRBV5-5,.,.,15,TGTGCCAGCAGCTTGGGGTTTGAGGGTAACTATGGCTACACCTTC,CASSLGFEGNYGYTF
TRBJ1-1,TRBV5-5,once,.,16,TGTGCCAGCAGCGGCCAAAAAAGGGATATGAACACTGAAGCTTTCTTT,CASSGQKRDMNTEAFF
TRBJ1-3,TRBV9,.,.,14,TGTGCCAGCAGCGTAGAGTGGTCTGGAAACACCATATATTTT,CASSVEWSGNTIYF
TRBJ2-1,TRBV2,.,TRBD1,13,TGTGCCAGCAGATCGACAGGGGTCAATGAGCAGTTCTTC,CASRSTGVNEQFF
TRBJ2-3,TRBV30,.,TRBD2,17,TGTGCCTGGACACCGAATCCGGCTAGCGGGAGGACAGATACGCAGTATTTT,CAWTPNPASGRTDTQYF
TRBJ1-4,TRBV4-1,few,TRBD1,15,TGCGCCAGCAGTCGGACAGGGAAGGGCGATGAAAAACTGTTTTTT,CASSRTGKGDEKLFF
TRBJ1-1,TRBV7-9,.,.,14,TGTGCCAGCAGCTCCGGGGCGGCGAACACTGAAGCTTTCTTT,CASSSGAANTEAFF
TRBJ2-7,TRBV7-2,.,.,12,TGTGCCAGCACCCGTACCCCCGAGGAGCAGCACTTC,CASTRTPEEQHF
TRBJ1-1,TRBV6-5,.,.,15,TGTGCCAGCACCCCAACTGGAGGTATGAACACTGAAGCTTTCTTT,CASTPTGGMNTEAFF
TRBJ2-4,TRBV13,.,.,17,TGTGCCAGCGCAGGGCAGGCTGGGGTTGGACCCAAAAACATTCAGTACTTC,CASAGQAGVGPKNIQYF
TRBJ1-2,TRBV28,.,TRBD1,14,TGTGCCAGCAGCTCCGGACAGGGTATCTATGGCTACACCTTC,CASSSGQGIYGYTF
TRBJ1-4,TRBV19,once,.,14,TGTGCCAGTATGGTGGCAGGGAGAAATGAAAAACTGTTTTTT,CASMVAGRNEKLFF
TRBJ1-5,TRBV6-1,.,TRBD1,15,TGTGCCAGCAGTGGACAGGGGTTTAGCAATCAGCCCCAGCATTTT,CASSGQGFSNQPQHF
TRBJ1-1,TRBV9,.,.,12,TGTGCCAGCAGCGTCGGACAGACTGAAGCTTTCTTT,CASSVGQTEAFF
TRBJ1-5,TRBV5-4,.,.,15,TGTGCCAGCAGCTTGGGTGGCGGGGTAGGCCAGCCCCAGCATTTT,CASSLGGGVGQPQHF
TRBJ2-3,TRBV5-6,.,.,16,TGTGCCAGCAGCTTTGATCCCCCTACTAGCACAGATACGCAGTATTTT,CASSFDPPTSTDTQYF
TRBJ2-3,TRBV7-2,.,.,14,TGTGCCAGCAGTCCGCTACTACCTTCAGATACGCTGTATTTT,CASSPLLPSDTLYF
TRBJ2-2,TRBV7-3,.,TRBD2,17,TGTGCCAGCAGCAGGCCAACTAGCGGGAGAGGTACCGGGGAGCTGTTTTTT,CASSRPTSGRGTGELFF
TRBJ2-2,TRBV28,.,.,15,TGTGCCAGCAGTTTTCGTTGGGCGAAAAAGGGGGAGCTGTTTTTT,CASSFRWAKKGELFF
TRBJ1-1,TRBV7-9,.,TRBD1,14,TGTGCCAGCAGCTTACAGGGGGGGAGCACTGAAGCTTTCTTT,CASSLQGGSTEAFF
TRBJ1-2,TRBV5-5,.,.,14,TGTGCCAGCAGGTCGTGGGGGGGGGATTATGGCTACACCTTC,CASRSWGGDYGYTF
TRBJ1-2,TRBV5-4,.,.,16,TGTGCCAGCAGCTTGGTAGATGGGTACAGATCTCGCGGCTACACCTTC,CASSLVDGYRSRGYTF
TRBJ2-2,TRBV7-2,.,TRBD2,14,TGTGCCAGCAGCCTCCGGGGGGGCCCCGGGGAGCTGTTTTTT,CASSLRGGPGELFF
TRBJ2-6,TRBV5-1,few,TRBD1,15,TGCGCCAGCAGCACGACAGGGTTCGGGGCCAACGTCCTGACTTTC,CASSTTGFGANVLTF
TRBJ1-6,TRBV13,.,.,13,TGTGCCAGCAGCTTAGAGAGCGGCTCACCCCTCCACTTT,CASSLESGSPLHF
TRBJ2-3,TRBV19,.,.,14,TGTGCCAGTAGGCAGAAGGCGAGCACAGATACGCAGTATTTT,CASRQKASTDTQYF
TRBJ1-2,TRBV18,.,TRBD1,13,TGTGCCAGCTCCCCCCGAGGGGGCTCTGGCTACACCTTC,CASSPRGGSGYTF
TRBJ2-1,TRBV27,.,TRBD2,15,TGTGCCAGCAGCCCTAGCGGGGGCTCAGTCCATGAGCAGTTCTTC,CASSPSGGSVHEQFF
TRBJ2-2,TRBV21-1,.,.,20,TGTGCCAGCAGCAAAGTTGGGGACAGGGGTTTTACCCCGAACACCGGGGAGCTGTTTTTT,CASSKVGDRGFTPNTGELFF
TRBJ1-6,TRBV11-2,.,TRBD1,14,TGTGCCAGCAGGGGGACAGGGATTAATTCACCCCTCCACTTT,CASRGTGINSPLHF
TRBJ2-7,TRBV11-2,.,.,17,TGTGCCAGCAGACGCACGGCAGGTCTTTCCCGCTCCTACGAGCAGTACTTC,CASRRTAGLSRSYEQYF
TRBJ2-2,TRBV19,.,TRBD1,15,TGTGCCAGTATCTCCGGACAGGGGAGCACCGGGGAGCTGTTTTTT,CASISGQGSTGELFF
TRBJ2-3,TRBV9,.,.,15,TGTGCCAGCAGCGCCCTCAGGGCGGACACAGATACGCAGTATTTT,CASSALRADTDTQYF
TRBJ2-1,TRBV7-9,.,TRBD2,16,TGTGCCAGCAGCCAATCCGGACTAGCGGGACACAATGAGCAGTTCTTC,CASSQSGLAGHNEQFF
TRBJ2-5,TRBV5-5,.,TRBD1,16,TGTGCCAGCAGCTCGCCTCCGGGACAGGCGCAAGAGACCCAGTACTTC,CASSSPPGQAQETQYF
TRBJ2-3,TRBV5-4,.,TRBD2,17,TGTGCCAGCAGCTACGGGGGAGCTAGCGGTAGCACAGATACGCAGTATTTT,CASSYGGASGSTDTQYF
TRBJ1-2,TRBV15,once,TRBD1,13,TGTGCCACCAGCAAACAGGGGGCTCACGGCTACACCTTC,CATSKQGAHGYTF
TRBJ2-3,TRBV15,.,.,13,TGTGCCACCAAGCAGGGGGGGACAGATACGCAGTATTTT,CATKQGGTDTQYF
TRBJ2-3,TRBV2,.,.,15,TGTGCCAGCAAGTGGGTCCTAGGGACCGCAGATACGCAGTATTTT,CASKWVLGTADTQYF
TRBJ2-3,TRBV9,.,.,15,TGTGCCAGCAGCGCCGAGGGGGGAAGCACAGATACGCAGTATTTT,CASSAEGGSTDTQYF
TRBJ2-7,TRBV11-3,.,.,15,TGTGCCAGCAGCTTAGATCGGCTGGATTCCTACGAGCAGTACTTC,CASSLDRLDSYEQYF
TRBJ1-2,TRBV9,.,.,14,TGTGCCAGCAGCATCCGGGCGCCCGGGGATGGCTACACCTTC,CASSIRAPGDGYTF
TRBJ2-3,TRBV7-2,.,.,12,TGTGCCAGCAGCTTAATCTTGGATACGCAGTGTTTT,CASSLILDTQCF